The source of this T cell receptor (beta chain) is a study of control samples from healthy donors and cancer patients. This clone was found once. The protocol was immunoSEQ multiplex PCR, while the TCRdb copy is restricted to in-frame clones and leaves out a portion. This table holds some 120,000 clones, 88% found once. This CDR3 has 14 amino acids. Losses at the gene ends were 6 bases for V and 5 bases for J; bases not matched to a gene: 7. Germline V gene lookup returns CDR1 LNHDA and CDR2 SQIVND (reference sequence). Sequenced: blood. J is TRBJ1-2 and V is TRBV19, with 9 bases aligning to TRBD1. The sequence came from a woman aged 70-85 years in good health. DNA for the CDR3: TGTGCCAGTAGACCGGGACAGGGATCTTATGGCTACACCTTC. This encodes CASRPGQGSYGYTF.